One sample yielded the 5 T cell receptor beta chains listed below, sequenced in a study of post-analysis software for immune sequencing data. Study results and limitations: Comparison of patients with controls showed five TRBV segments more frequent in patients, TRBV5-6, TRBV5-1 and TRBV20-1 among them.

Researchers reported that TCR beta cDNA libraries carried unique molecular identifiers. TCRdb reprocessed the PCR reads via MiXCR and lists one record per CDR3 protein. In the table there are 740,000 or so distinct CDR3 sequences, approximately 57% of which are singletons. These receptors have no identified antigens. Sequenced material: blood. The receptors derive from a girl aged 5-17 years with multiple sclerosis.

This clonotype was observed a few times. This chain joins TRBV7-9 and TRBJ1-2, with D perhaps matching TRBD1 (6 bases). CDR3 length equals 12 residues. Trimming cost V 5 bases and J 8 bases, with 12 bases left between them. CDR1 is SEHNR, CDR2 FQNEAQ, per germline (reference sequence). CDR3 residues: CASSARGGGYTF. The CDR3 DNA follows: TGTGCCAGCAGCGCCCGGGGGGGCGGCTACACCTTC. Full variable domain (rest looked up from reference TRBV7-9 and TRBJ1-2): DTGVSQNPRHKITKRGQNVTFRCDPISEHNRLYWYRQTLGQGPEFLTYFQNEAQLEKSRLLSDRFSAERPKGSFSTLEIQRTEQGDSAMYLCASSARGGGYTFGSGTRLTVV.

This clonotype was picked up one time. The chain has TRBV5-1 and TRBJ2-1; maybe TRBD2 (6 bases). CDR1 and CDR2 (germline): SGHRS, YFSETQ. The germline V and J ends were trimmed by 1 base and 8 bases, with 10 bases remaining between them. The CDR3 totals 13 residues. The CDR3 region is CASSLYRDYEQFF. Written as DNA, the CDR3 is TGCGCCAGCAGCTTGTACCGGGACTATGAGCAGTTCTTC.

The V gene is TRBV29-1, the J gene TRBJ2-3; 7 nucleotides match TRBD2. Trimming cost V 7 bases and J 4 bases; bases outside gene matches: 5. CDR1 is SQVTM, CDR2 ANQGSEA, per germline. The CDR3 contains 12 residues. The CDR3: CSGGRESDTQYF. The CDR3, as DNA: TGCAGCGGTGGGAGGGAATCAGATACGCAGTATTTT.

This clonotype was detected a few times. The CDR3 DNA sequence: TGCAGTGCTAGAGAGCTAGCGGGAGTAGACAATGAGCAGTTCTTC. This sequence encodes CSARELAGVDNEQFF. This rearrangement joins TRBV20-1 to TRBJ2-1, with 10 positions matching TRBD2. Germline CDR1 is DFQATT and CDR2 is SNEGSKA (reference sequence). V lost 0 bases, J lost 5 bases, and 4 bases stayed unmatched. The CDR3 totals 15 residues.

The chain uses TRBV7-2 and TRBJ2-4; a weak D match, TRBD1 (5 bases). Trimming removed 6 bases at V and 0 bases at J, with 15 bases between. The CDR3 sequence is 16 residues long. Germline assignment: CDR1 SGHTA and CDR2 FQGNSA. The CDR3 sequence is CASSPQGLLAKNIQYF. The DNA of the CDR3 is TGTGCCAGCAGTCCCCAGGGATTACTAGCCAAAAACATTCAGTACTTC.